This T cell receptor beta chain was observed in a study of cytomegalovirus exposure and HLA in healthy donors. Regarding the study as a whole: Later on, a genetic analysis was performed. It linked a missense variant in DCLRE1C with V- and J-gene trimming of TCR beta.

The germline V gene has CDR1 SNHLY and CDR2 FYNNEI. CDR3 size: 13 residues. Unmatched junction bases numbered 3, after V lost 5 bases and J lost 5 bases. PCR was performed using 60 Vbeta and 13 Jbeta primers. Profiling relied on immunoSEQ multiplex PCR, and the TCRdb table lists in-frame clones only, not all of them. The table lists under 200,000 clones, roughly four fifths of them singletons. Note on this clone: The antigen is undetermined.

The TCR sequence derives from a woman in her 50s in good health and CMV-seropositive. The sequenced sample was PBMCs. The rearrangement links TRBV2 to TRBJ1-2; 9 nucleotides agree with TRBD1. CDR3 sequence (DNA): TGTGCCAGCAGTCAACAGGGGGCGTATGGCTACACCTTC. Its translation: CASSQQGAYGYTF.